One and the same sample provided the 19 T cell receptor beta chains below, sequenced in a study of blood T cell repertoires in COVID-19. Libraries were prepared by immunoSEQ multiplex PCR; TCRdb keeps only in-frame clonotypes and omits some of them. There are more than 75,000 clones in the sample; around 80% occur only once, and approximately 25% lies in the top ten. The sequencing input was peripheral blood. Receptors were obtained from a man aged 55 to 70 with acute or convalescent COVID-19.

The rearrangement links TRBV28 to TRBJ1-3; D uncertain. The CDR3 is 13 amino acids. V lost 6 bases and J 4 bases, leaving 10 bases between the germline ends. The germline gives CDR1 MDHEN, CDR2 SYDVKM. CDR3 loop: CASSLLGGNTIYF. CDR3 DNA: TGTGCCAGCAGCCTCCTAGGCGGAAACACCATATATTTT.

This clone was recorded only once. The chain carries TRBV10-3 and TRBJ1-5, with D tentatively TRBD1 (6 bases). Per the germline V gene, CDR1 is ENHRY and CDR2 is SYGVKD. The CDR3 consists of 14 residues. Trimming took off 4 bases at V and 3 bases at J, with 10 bases between the two ends. CDR3 residues: CAISAAGANQPQHF. In DNA, the CDR3 is TGTGCCATCAGTGCTGCGGGGGCCAATCAGCCCCAGCATTTT.

The chain is built from TRBV5-1 and TRBJ2-2, with 10 nucleotides matching TRBD1. The CDR3 is made up of 16 amino acids. V shed 4 bases and J 5 bases; nucleotides not matched to a gene: 8. Germline CDR1 SGHRS, CDR2 YFSETQ. The CDR3 DNA reads TGCGCCAGCAGCGCCTTCGACAGGGGGCGAACCGGGGAGCTGTTTTTT. Translated: CASSAFDRGRTGELFF.

The CDR3 sequence is CASSQDRGGNQPQHF. The CDR3 DNA reads TGTGCCAGCAGCCAGGACAGGGGTGGGAATCAGCCCCAGCATTTT. V gene TRBV3-1 (or the pseudogene TRBV3-2) combines with J gene TRBJ1-5; 9 bases map to TRBD1. Germline CDR1 reads LGHDT; CDR2 reads YNNKEL (reference sequence). V lost 3 bases, J lost 4 bases, and 4 bases stayed unmatched. The CDR3 has 15 residues.

V is TRBV6-5 and J is TRBJ1-6; possibly TRBD1 for D (5 bases). Trimming cost V 8 bases and J 7 bases, with 18 bases left between them. The germline gives CDR1 MNHEY, CDR2 SVGAGI. The CDR3 has 15 amino acids. CDR3 in amino acids: CASGRGDGKNSPLHF. The CDR3 bases are TGTGCCAGCGGACGCGGGGACGGCAAAAATTCACCCCTCCACTTT.

Only a few counts were recorded for this clone. The gene calls are TRBV10-2 and TRBJ2-2; TRBD1 aligns across 7 bases. Germline V lookup: CDR1 WSHSY, CDR2 SAAADI. Unmatched junction bases numbered 19, after V lost 6 bases and J lost 3 bases. The CDR3 consists of 19 residues. CDR3 DNA: TGCGCCAGCAGGTCTCAAACAGATACAGGGGTTGGGGACACCGGGGAGCTGTTTTTT. This encodes CASRSQTDTGVGDTGELFF.

This chain joins TRBV12-3 or TRBV12-4 and TRBJ1-6; TRBD1 might be the D (5 bases). The CDR3 has 13 residues. Trimming shortened V by 5 bases and J by 7 bases, and 9 bases separated the two germline ends. The CDR3 here is CASSRDRNSPLHF. In DNA, the CDR3 is TGTGCCAGCAGTCGAGACAGAAATTCACCCCTCCACTTT.

This chain joins TRBV2 and TRBJ1-1; 8 bases are shared with TRBD1. Germline V gene sequence: CDR1 SNHLY, CDR2 FYNNEI. The J segment lost 5 bases and the V segment lost 8 bases, leaving 10 bases of the junction unmatched. This CDR3 spans 14 amino acids. The CDR3 bases are TGTGCCAGCCGGCAGGGGGCTATGACTACTGAAGCTTTCTTT. This codes for CASRQGAMTTEAFF.

The gene calls are TRBV4-3 and TRBJ1-2, with D perhaps TRBD1 (5 bases). CDR3 size: 15 residues. Per the germline V gene, CDR1 is LGHNA and CDR2 is YSLEER. Trimming removed 0 bases at V and 4 bases at J, with 12 bases between. CDR3 protein: CASSQERQGIYGYTF. The CDR3 DNA is TGCGCCAGCAGCCAAGAGCGTCAGGGAATCTATGGCTACACCTTC.

This clone appeared a single time. The V and J genes are TRBV6-2 or TRBV6-3 and TRBJ2-1, with 9 nucleotides matching TRBD2. Germline assignment: CDR1 MNHEY and CDR2 SVGEGT. The CDR3 sequence is 17 residues long. J gave up 2 bases and V 2 bases, and 7 bases lay outside the gene matches. The CDR3 bases are TGTGCCAGCAGTTACGAAGCGGGGGGACGCACCTACAATGAGCAGTTCTTC. It is translated as CASSYEAGGRTYNEQFF.

This clone occurred a few times. The chain has TRBV20-1 and TRBJ2-7; possible D gene TRBD2, 6 bases. Germline V CDR1 and CDR2: DFQATT, SNEGSKA (reference sequence). The length of the CDR3 is 12 residues. Trimming pared 3 bases from V and 6 bases from J, leaving 12 bases between. The CDR3 sequence is CSASHTGVEQYV. In DNA form, the CDR3 reads TGCAGTGCTAGTCATACGGGGGTCGAGCAGTACGTC.

The chain employs TRBV2 and TRBJ1-2; 8 bases match TRBD1. The V and J ends lost 3 bases and 6 bases, in that order; junction bases with no gene match: 12. The CDR3 has 16 amino acids. The germline gives CDR1 SNHLY, CDR2 FYNNEI. The CDR3 nucleotides are TGTGCCAGCAGTGACTATCCGACAGGGGCCGTCAATGGCTACACCTTC. It yields the protein CASSDYPTGAVNGYTF. The full variable domain, with the rest looked up from reference TRBV2 and TRBJ1-2, is EPEVTQTPSHQVTQMGQEVILRCVPISNHLYFYWYRQILGQKVEFLVSFYNNEISEKSEIFDDQFSVERPDGSNFTLKIRSTKLEDSAMYFCASSDYPTGAVNGYTFGSGTRLTVV.

This clone occurred once. At one boundary the junction diverges from the germline segment, which might be a read error. The chain carries TRBV6-1 and TRBJ1-2; TRBD1 is a possible D gene (5 bases). This CDR3 spans 13 amino acids. The germline V gene has CDR1 MNHNS and CDR2 SASEGT. CDR3 protein: CAGSERGYYGYTF. CDR3 nucleotide sequence: TGTGCCGGCAGTGAAAGGGGTTACTATGGCTACACCTTC.

The chain recombines TRBV5-4 with TRBJ1-2; 7 nucleotides align to TRBD1. This CDR3 spans 13 amino acids. V was pared by 1 base and J by 4 bases, with 1 base of the junction left unmatched. CDR1 is SGHNT, CDR2 YYREEE, per germline (reference sequence). The DNA for the CDR3 is TGTGCCAGCAGCTTGAGGGACAGCTATGGCTACACCTTC. It encodes CASSLRDSYGYTF.

This clone occurred a few times. The chain recombines TRBV11-2 with TRBJ1-3; 8 bases map to TRBD1. Germline V gene sequence: CDR1 SGHAT, CDR2 FQNNGV. Losses at the gene ends were 2 bases for V and 0 bases for J; bases not matched to a gene: 6. This CDR3 spans 17 amino acids. This CDR3 is CASSLKRTGYSGNTIYF. The CDR3 DNA reads as TGTGCCAGCAGCTTAAAGAGGACAGGGTACTCTGGAAACACCATATATTTT.

Only one count was recorded for this clone. This chain connects TRBV14 to TRBJ2-6, with 9 bases lining up with TRBD1. The CDR3 has 16 residues. V shed 5 bases and J 3 bases; nucleotides not matched to a gene: 5. Germline CDR1 SGHDN, CDR2 FVKESK. CDR3 protein: CASSRGTGLGANVLTF. The CDR3 region has the DNA TGTGCCAGCAGCAGGGGGACAGGGCTTGGGGCCAACGTCCTGACTTTC. Complete variable domain (other parts from reference TRBV14 and TRBJ2-6): EAGVTQFPSHSVIEKGQTVTLRCDPISGHDNLYWYRRVMGKEIKFLLHFVKESKQDESGMPNNRFLAERTGGTYSTLKVQPAELEDSGVYFCASSRGTGLGANVLTFGAGSRLTVL.

This chain connects TRBV9 to TRBJ1-6; 7 bases are shared with TRBD1. The length of the CDR3 is 15 residues. V lost 4 bases and J lost 7; bases outside the gene matches: 8. From germline, CDR1 is SGDLS and CDR2 YYNGEE. The CDR3 loop reads CASSPMGQRNSPLHF. CDR3 sequence (DNA): TGTGCCAGCAGCCCCATGGGACAGAGGAATTCACCCCTCCACTTT.

The V call is TRBV9, the J call TRBJ1-1; D unclear. The V gene lost 2 bases and the J gene lost 0 bases, with 8 bases spanning the gap. The germline gives CDR1 SGDLS, CDR2 YYNGEE. The CDR3 contains 14 residues. This CDR3 is CASSVGVLNTEAFF. The CDR3 DNA reads as TGTGCCAGCAGCGTCGGAGTTTTGAACACTGAAGCTTTCTTT.

The chain recombines TRBV5-4 with TRBJ2-7; tentative D call: TRBD2 (6 bases). The CDR3 is made up of 16 amino acids. The germline V gene has CDR1 SGHNT and CDR2 YYREEE (reference sequence). V was shortened by 3 bases and J by 6 bases, with 22 bases between the two germline ends. CDR3: CASSSMATGTFSEQYF. The CDR3 nucleotides are TGTGCCAGCAGCTCAATGGCTACCGGGACTTTTAGCGAGCAGTACTTC.